The rows below give T cell receptor beta chains drawn from one sample of a study of OX40 agonist ivuxolimab in advanced cancers. Using immunoSEQ multiplex PCR, the repertoire was profiled, and TCRdb retains in-frame clones only, with some absent. The profile shows about 32,000 clones, 88% of them singletons. Specimen: CD4+ or CD8+ T cells sorted from blood, collected in a trial of the OX40 agonist ivuxolimab. Every receptor here comes from an adult with an advanced solid tumor such as melanoma, head and neck, liver or kidney cancer. Each CDR3 is given with its conserved first and last residue. Each record gives: CDR3 length, V gene, J gene, D gene, clone size, CDR3 DNA, CDR3 protein. The D gene is left open where the match is weak. Not all rows give a size; the values are once, few, many and, for expanded clones, a class.

>15|TRBV4-1|TRBJ2-7|TRBD2|few
TGCGCCAGCAGCCCCCTGTGGGGGGGAACCTACGAGCAGTACTTC
CASSPLWGGTYEQYF
>15|TRBV19|TRBJ2-2|TRBD1|.
TGTGCCAGTAGTGCCGGACAGGGGGCGATCGGGGAGCTGTTTTTT
CASSAGQGAIGELFF
>15|TRBV6-6|TRBJ1-3|.|.
TGTGCCAGCAGTTACTCGGGGGGGTTCGGAGACACCATATATTTT
CASSYSGGFGDTIYF
>15|TRBV25-1|TRBJ2-7|TRBD2|.
TGTGCCAGCAGTCCGGGACTAAGCCCTTCCTACGAGCAGTACTTC
CASSPGLSPSYEQYF
>15|TRBV29-1|TRBJ2-7|.|.
TGCAGCGTTGAAGAACGTACAGCCGGTTCCTACGAGCAGTACTTC
CSVEERTAGSYEQYF
>13|TRBV4-1|TRBJ2-1|.|.
TGCGCCAGCAGCCTCCTGGGAGACAATGAGCAGTTCTTC
CASSLLGDNEQFF
>15|TRBV28|TRBJ1-1|.|.
TGTGCCAGCAGTCCATCGACTCTCCTGAACACTGAAGCTTTCTTT
CASSPSTLLNTEAFF
>14|TRBV4-1|TRBJ2-1|TRBD2|.
TGCGCCAGCAGCCAAACGGGGGGGCCCTATGAGCAGTTCTTC
CASSQTGGPYEQFF
>16|TRBV15|TRBJ2-7|TRBD1|.
TGTGCCACCAGCAGACACACTGTGGGACAGAGCTACGAGCAGTACTTC
CATSRHTVGQSYEQYF
>11|TRBV6-4|TRBJ2-3|.|.
TGTGCCAGCAGTGACTCAGATACGCAGTATTTT
CASSDSDTQYF
>14|TRBV6-6|TRBJ2-7|TRBD2|.
TGTGCCAGCAGTTACTCGAGCGGGGTCTACGAGCAGTACTTC
CASSYSSGVYEQYF
>13|TRBV13|TRBJ2-3|.|.
TGTGCCAGCAGCTCCCCCCTGTTGGATACGCAGTATTTT
CASSSPLLDTQYF
>16|TRBV9|TRBJ1-1|TRBD1|.
TGTGCCAGCAGCGTAGCTACGGACAGGGGCTGGGGTGAAGCTTTCTTT
CASSVATDRGWGEAFF
>15|TRBV30|TRBJ2-1|.|.
TGTGCCTGGAGTGTGAGGACTTCGCCATTCAATGAGCAGTTCTTC
CAWSVRTSPFNEQFF
>15|TRBV10-3|TRBJ2-3|.|.
TGTGCCATCAGTGAGTCGACCAGCGGATCAGATACGCAGTATTTT
CAISESTSGSDTQYF
>17|TRBV5-6|TRBJ1-1|.|.
TGTGCCAGCACCCGCGGGTCGGCAGAAATGATGAACACTGAAGCTTTCTTT
CASTRGSAEMMNTEAFF
>14|TRBV4-1|TRBJ2-7|.|few
TGCGCCAGCAGCCAAATGCCAGGACCCTACGAGCAGTACTTC
CASSQMPGPYEQYF
>12|TRBV5-1|TRBJ2-5|.|once
TGCGCCAGCAGCTTGGGAGCAGAGACCCAGTACTTC
CASSLGAETQYF
>17|TRBV4-3|TRBJ2-5|TRBD2|.
TGCGCCAGCAGCCAAGTACTGAGCGGGGGGGCCCAAGAGACCCAGTACTTC
CASSQVLSGGAQETQYF
>14|TRBV7-8|TRBJ2-2|.|.
TGTGCCAGCAGCTTAGTCCTGTCCACCGGGGAGCTGTTTTTT
CASSLVLSTGELFF
>15|TRBV9|TRBJ2-1|.|once
TGTGCCAGCAGCCCCCATCGGGGGGCTTACAATGAGCAGTTCTTC
CASSPHRGAYNEQFF
>11|TRBV7-2|TRBJ1-2|.|.
TGTGCCAGCGGGCAGGACTATGGCTACACCTTC
CASGQDYGYTF
>16|TRBV4-3|TRBJ2-1|TRBD2|.
TGCGCCAGCAGCCAAGTAATTAGCGGGGACTACAATGAGCAGTTCTTC
CASSQVISGDYNEQFF
>15|TRBV19|TRBJ2-7|.|.
TGTGCCAGTAGTATAGACGGGACCAGCTCCTACGAGCAGTACTTC
CASSIDGTSSYEQYF
>13|TRBV28|TRBJ2-7|.|once
TGTGCCAGCAGCAATCTTCCCCTCGGCGAGCAGTACTTC
CASSNLPLGEQYF
>11|TRBV30|TRBJ2-1|.|.
TGTGCCTGGAGTGTACGGAATGAGCAGTTCTTC
CAWSVRNEQFF